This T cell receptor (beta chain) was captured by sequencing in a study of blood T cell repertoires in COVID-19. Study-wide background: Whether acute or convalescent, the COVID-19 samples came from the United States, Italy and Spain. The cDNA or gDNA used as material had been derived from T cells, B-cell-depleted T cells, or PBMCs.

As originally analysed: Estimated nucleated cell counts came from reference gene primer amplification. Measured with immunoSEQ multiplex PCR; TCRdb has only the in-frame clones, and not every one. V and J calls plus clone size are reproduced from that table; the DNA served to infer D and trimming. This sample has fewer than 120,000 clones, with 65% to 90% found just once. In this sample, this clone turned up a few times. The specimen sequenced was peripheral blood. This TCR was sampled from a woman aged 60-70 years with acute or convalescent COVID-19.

Here the CDR3 DNA reads TGTGCCAGTAGTCCCCAGCGGGAGGGCTACACCTTC. This translates into CASSPQREGYTF. The V call is TRBV19, the J call TRBJ1-2, with D hard to call. Germline V lookup: CDR1 LNHDA, CDR2 SQIVND (reference sequence). The CDR3 loop spans 12 amino acids. The V gene lost 5 bases and the J gene lost 8 bases, with 12 bases spanning the gap.